The subject of this entry is one T cell receptor (beta chain). Its antigen is undetermined. This sample is drawn from a study of T cell responses to AZD1222 COVID-19 vaccine. The CDR3 loop spans 12 amino acids. The V and J ends lost 4 bases and 5 bases respectively, with 7 bases between them. The germline V gene has CDR1 LGHDT and CDR2 YNNKEL (reference sequence). This table comes from immunoSEQ multiplex PCR, and its TCRdb copy is limited to in-frame clones, with some not included. The data show 200,000 to 250,000 clones, 85% to 95% seen once. Whole-study results and caveats: Among vaccine-associated CD4 TCRs, coverage spanned spike, with dominance at 160-218 and 743-854. Recipients of AZD1222 seropositive at baseline numbered only 6 or 7. Sampling that yielded the repertoires occurred only after the peak T cell response. Elevations in Spike-specific TCR breadth and depth followed administration of two AZD1222 doses.

The chain combines TRBV3-1 (or the pseudogene TRBV3-2) with TRBJ2-3, with D maybe TRBD1 (5 bases). This clonotype was sampled from an adult in good health. Material: peripheral blood, obtained on day 0 of MenACWY control vaccination. CDR3 sequence (DNA): TGTGCCAGCAGCCCCCAGGGAGATACGCAGTATTTT. Translation gives CASSPQGDTQYF.